This T cell receptor (beta chain) derives from a study of blood T cell repertoires in COVID-19. Study background: From the United States, Italy and Spain came samples of acute and convalescent COVID-19. T cells, B-cell-depleted T cells, or PBMCs provided the cDNA or gDNA that served as material.

The V gene lost 4 bases and the J gene lost 4 bases, with 11 bases spanning the gap. The length of the CDR3 is 13 residues. Looked up from germline, CDR1 is SGDLS and CDR2 is YYNGEE. As handled by the study authors: Quantification of nucleated cells was approximated via reference gene primer amplification. Method: immunoSEQ multiplex PCR; TCRdb's copy keeps in-frame clones and lacks some. V and J calls and clone size are copied from that table; D and trimming were computed from the DNA. This table holds roughly 26,000 clones, roughly 70% found once. The sequenced material came from peripheral blood. The chain has TRBV9 and TRBJ1-2, with TRBD1 as a possible D gene (6 bases). The sequence derives from a man between 60 and 70 years old with active or convalescent COVID-19. Here the CDR3 reads CASSSGQPYGYTF. CDR3 coding DNA: TGTGCCAGCAGCTCCGGACAGCCCTATGGCTACACCTTC. Together with reference TRBV9 and TRBJ1-2, the CDR3 gives the full variable domain: DSGVTQTPKHLITATGQRVTLRCSPRSGDLSVYWYQQSLDQGLQFLIQYYNGEERAKGNILERFSAQQFPDLHSELNLSSLELGDSALYFCASSSGQPYGYTFGSGTRLTVV.